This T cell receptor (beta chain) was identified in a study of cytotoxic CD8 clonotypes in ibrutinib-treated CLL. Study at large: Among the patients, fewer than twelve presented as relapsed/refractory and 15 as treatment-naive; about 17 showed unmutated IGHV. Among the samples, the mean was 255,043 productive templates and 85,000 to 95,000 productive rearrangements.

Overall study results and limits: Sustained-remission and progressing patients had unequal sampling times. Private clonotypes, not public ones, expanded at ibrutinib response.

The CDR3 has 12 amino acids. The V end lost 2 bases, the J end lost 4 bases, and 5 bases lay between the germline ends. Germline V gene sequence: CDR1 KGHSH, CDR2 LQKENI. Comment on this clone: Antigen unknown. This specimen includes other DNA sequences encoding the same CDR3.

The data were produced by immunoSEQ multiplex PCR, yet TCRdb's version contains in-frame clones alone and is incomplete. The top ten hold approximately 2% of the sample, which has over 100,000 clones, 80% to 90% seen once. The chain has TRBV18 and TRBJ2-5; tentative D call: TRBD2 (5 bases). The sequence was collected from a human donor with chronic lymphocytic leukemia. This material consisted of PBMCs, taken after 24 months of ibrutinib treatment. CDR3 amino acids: CASSPGGETQYF. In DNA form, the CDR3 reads TGTGCCAGCTCACCAGGAGGAGAGACCCAGTACTTC.